This T cell receptor beta chain emerged from a study of beta chain features in type 1 diabetes. TCRB transcripts that were expressed got sequenced, as all of the isolated RNA had been reverse transcribed. This table comes from immunoSEQ multiplex PCR, and its TCRdb copy is limited to in-frame clones, with some not included. Here the sample spans about 930,000 clones, roughly a sixth being singletons. Findings and caveats of the study: For Type 1 diabetes patients, all four CD4+ subsets carried TCRB CDR3s that were moderately but significantly shorter.

The sample holds a few counts of this clone. The antigen remains undetermined. Sequencing was performed on naive CD4+ T cells from blood. The sequence derives from a woman younger than 30 in good health.

Here the CDR3 reads CASSPRTGGYETQYF. The CDR3 bases are TGCGCCAGCAGCCCCCGGACAGGGGGCTATGAGACCCAGTACTTC. V and J are TRBV4-3 and TRBJ2-5; 11 positions agree with TRBD1. The V segment lost 4 bases and the J segment 5 bases; nucleotides outside the gene matches: 6. This CDR3 has 15 residues. CDR1 is LGHNA and CDR2 is YSLEER in the germline V gene.